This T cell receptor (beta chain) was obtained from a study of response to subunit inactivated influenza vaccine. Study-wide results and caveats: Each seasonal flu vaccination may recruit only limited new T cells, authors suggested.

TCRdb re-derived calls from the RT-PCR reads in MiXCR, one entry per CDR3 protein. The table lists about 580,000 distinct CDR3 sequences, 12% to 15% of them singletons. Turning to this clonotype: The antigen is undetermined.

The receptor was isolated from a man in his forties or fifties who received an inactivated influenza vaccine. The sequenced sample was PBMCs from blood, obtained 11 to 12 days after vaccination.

CDR3 loop: CASSRLAAEQFF. CDR3 nucleotides: TGTGCCAGCAGCCGACTAGCGGCCGAGCAGTTCTTC. This chain joins TRBV7-2 and TRBJ2-1; 9 bases agree with TRBD2. The V gene end was trimmed by 5 bases and the J gene end by 10 bases; junction bases not matched to a gene: 3. The germline gives CDR1 SGHTA, CDR2 FQGNSA. The CDR3 is 12 amino acids.